The source of this T cell receptor (beta chain) is a study of beta chain features in type 1 diabetes. Study-wide points: All four CD4+ subsets of Type 1 diabetes patients contained TCRB CDR3s that were moderately but significantly shorter.

Germline assignment: CDR1 SGHRS and CDR2 YFSETQ. The CDR3 consists of 15 residues. Trimming cost V 0 bases and J 4 bases, with 13 bases left between them. This clone was counted a few times. The antigen remains undetermined. Every bit of the isolated RNA underwent reverse transcription, so sequencing read expressed TCRB transcripts. Sequenced by immunoSEQ multiplex PCR; TCRdb stores in-frame clones only, minus some. This repertoire shows 300,000 or so clones, 13% found once; its top ten account for about 0.016%. The clonotype was recovered from a woman between 18 and 30 years old with type 1 diabetes. Sample: naive CD4+ T cells from blood. J is TRBJ1-1 and V is TRBV5-1; D is undetermined. The CDR3 DNA reads TGCGCCAGCAGCTTGGAGACCGGGATACCCACTGAAGCTTTCTTT. It yields the protein CASSLETGIPTEAFF.